This entry describes one T cell receptor (beta chain). Its antigen is as yet unknown. The entry originates in a study of OX40 agonist ivuxolimab in advanced cancers. Across the study: The dose-escalation group included hepatocellular carcinoma, melanoma, renal cell carcinoma and head and neck cancer. Among those enrolled, mean age was about 60 years (range roughly 23 to 79) and over 70% were male.

Germline V lookup: CDR1 SGHNT, CDR2 YENEEA. V trimming: 5 bases; J trimming: 8 bases; junction bases outside the gene matches: 9. The CDR3 runs to 16 residues. Study-wide results and limits: Low clonal expansion, among the lowest seen, marked partial responders at 0.1-3.0 mg/kg.

Some clones are missing from TCRdb's copy, which holds only in-frame ones; the method was immunoSEQ multiplex PCR. Of around 90,000 clones in the sample, around 87% are singletons; the top ten hold 4.5% to 5.5%. Sequencing used CD4+ or CD8+ T cells sorted from blood, obtained in a trial of the OX40 agonist ivuxolimab. The V gene is TRBV11-3, the J gene TRBJ2-2; 12 nucleotides agree with TRBD1. This receptor was taken from an adult with an advanced solid tumor such as melanoma, head and neck, liver or kidney cancer. CDR3 nucleotides: TGTGCCAGCAGCCCGACCCGGGACAGGGGGCCGGGGGAGCTGTTTTTT. Translation gives CASSPTRDRGPGELFF.